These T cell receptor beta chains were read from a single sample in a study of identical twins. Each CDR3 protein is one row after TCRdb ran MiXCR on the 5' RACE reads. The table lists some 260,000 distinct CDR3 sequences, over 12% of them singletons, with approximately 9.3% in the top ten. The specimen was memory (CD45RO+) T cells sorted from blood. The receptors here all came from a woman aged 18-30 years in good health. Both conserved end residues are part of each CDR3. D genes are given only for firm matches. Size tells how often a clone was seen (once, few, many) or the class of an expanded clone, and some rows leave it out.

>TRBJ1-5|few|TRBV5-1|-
CASPRQFNQPQHF
TGCGCCAGCCCTCGACAGTTCAATCAGCCCCAGCATTTT
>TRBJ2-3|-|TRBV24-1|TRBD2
CATSPSGSGADTQYF
TGTGCCACCAGTCCTAGCGGGAGTGGAGCAGATACGCAGTATTTT
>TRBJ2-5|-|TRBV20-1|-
CSASGTDQETQYF
TGCAGTGCTAGCGGGACCGACCAAGAGACCCAGTACTTC
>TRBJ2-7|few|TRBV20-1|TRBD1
CSARGDSDYEQYF
TGCAGTGCTAGAGGGGACAGTGATTACGAGCAGTACTTC
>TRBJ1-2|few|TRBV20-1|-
CSARTGWGYTF
TGCAGTGCTAGAACGGGTTGGGGCTACACCTTC
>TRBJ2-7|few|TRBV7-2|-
CASSFLGYEQYF
TGTGCCAGCAGCTTTTTAGGCTACGAGCAGTACTTC
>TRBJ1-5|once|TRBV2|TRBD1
CASSSGTGEQPQHF
TGTGCCAGCAGCAGCGGGACAGGGGAACAGCCCCAGCATTTT
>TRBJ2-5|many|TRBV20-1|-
CSALEETQYF
TGCAGTGCTTTAGAGGAGACCCAGTACTTC
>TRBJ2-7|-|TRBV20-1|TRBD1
CSAPNPGTGMGEQYF
TGCAGTGCTCCTAACCCCGGGACAGGGATGGGGGAGCAGTACTTC
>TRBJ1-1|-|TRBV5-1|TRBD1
CASSLDQGVHSAFF
TGCGCCAGCAGCTTGGACCAGGGGGTGCATTCAGCTTTCTTT
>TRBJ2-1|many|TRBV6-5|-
CASSVYNEQFF
TGTGCCAGCAGTGTTTACAATGAGCAGTTCTTC
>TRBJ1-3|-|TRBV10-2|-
CASSDTSSSGNTIYF
TGCGCCAGCAGTGACACGAGTAGCTCTGGAAACACCATATATTTT
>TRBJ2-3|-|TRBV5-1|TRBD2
CASTLAGGGTDTQYF
TGCGCCAGCACCCTAGCGGGAGGGGGCACAGATACGCAGTATTTT
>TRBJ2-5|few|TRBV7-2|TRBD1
CASSTDRDETQYF
TGTGCCAGCAGCACCGACAGGGACGAGACCCAGTACTTC
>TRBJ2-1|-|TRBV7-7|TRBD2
CASSLGLAGRNNEQFF
TGTGCTAGCAGCTTAGGGTTAGCGGGGAGGAACAATGAGCAGTTCTTC
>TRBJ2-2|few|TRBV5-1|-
CASSPGDTGELFF
TGCGCCAGCAGCCCGGGGGACACCGGGGAGCTGTTTTTT
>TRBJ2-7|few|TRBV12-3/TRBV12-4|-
CASSPRGQSYEQYF
TGTGCCAGCAGTCCCCGAGGACAGTCCTACGAGCAGTACTTC
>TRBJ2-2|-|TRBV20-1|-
CSATRRKGSVSGELFF
TGCAGTGCTACCAGACGAAAAGGGAGCGTATCCGGGGAGCTGTTTTTT
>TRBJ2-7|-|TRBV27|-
CASSLRAALAYEQYF
TGTGCCAGCAGTTTACGGGCAGCCCTTGCCTACGAGCAGTACTTC
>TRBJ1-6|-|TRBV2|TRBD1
CASSRDRDYSPLHF
TGTGCCAGCAGTAGGGACAGGGATTATTCACCCCTCCACTTT
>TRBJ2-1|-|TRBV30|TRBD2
CAWTQLAGAYNEQFF
TGTGCCTGGACCCAACTAGCGGGAGCATACAATGAGCAGTTCTTC
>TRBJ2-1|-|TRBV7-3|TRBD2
CASSRLAGPYNEQFF
TGTGCCAGCAGCCGACTAGCGGGGCCCTACAATGAGCAGTTCTTC
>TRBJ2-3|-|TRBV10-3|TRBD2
CAISDGTSDDTQYF
TGTGCCATCAGTGACGGGACTAGCGATGATACGCAGTATTTT
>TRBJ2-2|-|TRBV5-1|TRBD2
CASADLAGGGELFF
TGCGCCAGCGCTGATCTAGCGGGAGGCGGGGAGCTGTTTTTT
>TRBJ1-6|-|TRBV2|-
CASSDDRGYSPLHF
TGTGCCAGCAGTGATGACCGCGGGTATTCACCCCTCCACTTT
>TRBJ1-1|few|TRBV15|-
CATSRVLNTEAFF
TGTGCCACCAGCAGGGTTTTGAACACTGAAGCTTTCTTT
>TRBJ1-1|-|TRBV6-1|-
CASSLSTPNAEAFF
TGTGCCAGCAGCCTAAGTACTCCGAACGCTGAAGCTTTCTTT
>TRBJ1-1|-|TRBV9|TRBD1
CASSSDGTGAEAFF
TGTGCCAGCAGCTCAGACGGGACAGGGGCTGAAGCTTTCTTT
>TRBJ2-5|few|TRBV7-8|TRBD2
CASSFLTSGQETQYF
TGTGCCAGCAGCTTCCTGACTAGCGGCCAAGAGACCCAGTACTTC
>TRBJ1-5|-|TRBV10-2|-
CASSQVLTNQPQHF
TGCGCCAGCAGCCAAGTACTCACTAATCAGCCCCAGCATTTT
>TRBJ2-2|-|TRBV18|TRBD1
CASSPGQGRNTGELFF
TGTGCCAGCTCGCCCGGACAGGGTAGGAACACCGGGGAGCTGTTTTTT
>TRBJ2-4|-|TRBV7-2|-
CASSSWDAGKNIQYF
TGTGCCAGCAGCTCTTGGGACGCGGGCAAAAACATTCAGTACTTC
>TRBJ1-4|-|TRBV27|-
CASSLREMEKLFF
TGTGCCAGCAGTTTAAGGGAGATGGAAAAACTGTTTTTT
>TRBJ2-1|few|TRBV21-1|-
CASSKRGGRAYNEQFF
TGTGCCAGCAGCAAAAGAGGCGGGAGGGCCTACAATGAGCAGTTCTTC
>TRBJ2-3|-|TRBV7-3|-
CASSLNTADTQYF
TGTGCCAGCAGCTTAAATACGGCAGATACGCAGTATTTT
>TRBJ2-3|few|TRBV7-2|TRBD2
CASSPRTSATQYF
TGTGCCAGCAGCCCCCGAACTAGCGCTACGCAGTATTTT
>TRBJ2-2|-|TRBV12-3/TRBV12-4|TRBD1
CASSFVGQGVTGELFF
TGTGCCAGCAGTTTCGTCGGACAGGGGGTTACCGGGGAGCTGTTTTTT
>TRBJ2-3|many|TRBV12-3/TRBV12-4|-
CASRLLGESTDTQYF
TGTGCCAGCAGGCTATTGGGGGAAAGCACAGATACGCAGTATTTT
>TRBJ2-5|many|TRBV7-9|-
CASSPRFVGDQETQYF
TGTGCCAGCAGCCCCAGGTTCGTAGGGGACCAAGAGACCCAGTACTTC
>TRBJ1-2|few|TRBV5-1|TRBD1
CASSLGTGAAGYTF
TGCGCCAGCAGCTTGGGGACAGGGGCCGCGGGCTACACCTTC
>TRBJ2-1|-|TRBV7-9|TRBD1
CASSLVRAGGNEQFF
TGTGCCAGCAGCTTAGTGCGGGCAGGGGGCAATGAGCAGTTCTTC
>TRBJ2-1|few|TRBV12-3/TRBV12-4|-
CASTSPFWGSYNEQFF
TGTGCCAGTACCTCTCCTTTTTGGGGGTCCTACAATGAGCAGTTCTTC
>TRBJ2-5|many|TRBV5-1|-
CASSDMGLQETQYF
TGCGCCAGCAGCGATATGGGACTGCAAGAGACCCAGTACTTC
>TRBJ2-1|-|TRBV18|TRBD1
CASSLLRDRDNEQFF
TGTGCCAGCTCACTTTTAAGGGACAGAGACAATGAGCAGTTCTTC
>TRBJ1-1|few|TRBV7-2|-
CASSFRSGGAFF
TGTGCCAGCAGCTTTCGGTCGGGGGGAGCTTTCTTT
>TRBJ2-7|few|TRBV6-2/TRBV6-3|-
CASRPRDGEQYF
TGTGCCAGCAGACCCCGTGATGGAGAGCAGTACTTC
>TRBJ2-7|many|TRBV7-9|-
CASSPRQSSYEQYF
TGTGCCAGCAGCCCTCGACAGAGCTCCTACGAGCAGTACTTC
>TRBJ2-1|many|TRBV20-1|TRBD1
CSAPFRDSLSYNEQFF
TGCAGTGCCCCTTTCCGGGACAGTTTATCCTACAATGAGCAGTTCTTC
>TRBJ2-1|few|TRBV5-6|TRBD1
CASSLGGTGGNNEQFF
TGTGCCAGCAGCTTGGGTGGGACAGGGGGAAACAATGAGCAGTTCTTC
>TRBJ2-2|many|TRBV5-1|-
CASSLRTNTGELFF
TGCGCCAGCAGCTTGAGAACGAACACCGGGGAGCTGTTTTTT
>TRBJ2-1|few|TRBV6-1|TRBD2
CASRVSGGYEQFF
TGTGCCAGCAGGGTTAGCGGGGGATATGAGCAGTTCTTC
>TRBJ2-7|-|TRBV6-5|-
CASSYLLGSASEQYF
TGTGCCAGCAGTTACTTGCTGGGGTCGGCCTCGGAGCAGTACTTC
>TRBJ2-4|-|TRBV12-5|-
CASGFLRPGQSLAKNIQYF
TGTGCTAGTGGTTTCCTTCGACCTGGACAGTCTCTGGCCAAAAACATTCAGTACTTC
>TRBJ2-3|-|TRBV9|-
CASSPRYGSTDTQYF
TGTGCCAGCAGCCCACGGTATGGTAGCACAGATACGCAGTATTTT
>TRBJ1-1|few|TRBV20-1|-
CSAPLLNTEAFF
TGCAGTGCCCCTCTCCTGAACACTGAAGCTTTCTTT
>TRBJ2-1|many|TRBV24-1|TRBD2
CATATSGRGSYNEQFF
TGTGCCACCGCTACTAGCGGGAGAGGCTCCTACAATGAGCAGTTCTTC
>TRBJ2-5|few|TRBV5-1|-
CASSATSSVETQYF
TGCGCCAGCAGCGCTACTAGCTCCGTAGAGACCCAGTACTTC
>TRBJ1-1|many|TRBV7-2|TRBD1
CASSLDRGKSFF
TGTGCCAGCAGCTTGGACAGGGGGAAATCTTTCTTT
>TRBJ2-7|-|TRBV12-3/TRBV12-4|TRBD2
CASGERAGRHEQYF
TGTGCCAGCGGCGAGAGAGCGGGACGCCACGAGCAGTACTTC